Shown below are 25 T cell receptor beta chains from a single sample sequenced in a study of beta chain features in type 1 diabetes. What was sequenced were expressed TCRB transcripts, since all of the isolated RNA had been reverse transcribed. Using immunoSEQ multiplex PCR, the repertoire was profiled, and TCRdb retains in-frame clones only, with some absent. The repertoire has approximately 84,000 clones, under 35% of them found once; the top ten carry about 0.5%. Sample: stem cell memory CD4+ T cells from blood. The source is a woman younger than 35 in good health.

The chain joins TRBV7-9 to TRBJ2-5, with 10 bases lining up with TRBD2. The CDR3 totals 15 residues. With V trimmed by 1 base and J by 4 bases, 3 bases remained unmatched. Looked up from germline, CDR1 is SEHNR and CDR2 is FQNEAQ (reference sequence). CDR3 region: CASSLVLAGVETQYF. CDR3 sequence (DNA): TGTGCCAGCAGCTTAGTTCTAGCGGGGGTAGAGACCCAGTACTTC.

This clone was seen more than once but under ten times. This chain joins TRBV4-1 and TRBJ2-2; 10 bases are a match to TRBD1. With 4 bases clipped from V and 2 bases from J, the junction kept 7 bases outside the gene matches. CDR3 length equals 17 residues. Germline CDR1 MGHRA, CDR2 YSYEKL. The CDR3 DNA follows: TGCGCCAGCAGCCCCAGGACAGGGGGGCTAAACACCGGGGAGCTGTTTTTT. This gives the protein CASSPRTGGLNTGELFF.

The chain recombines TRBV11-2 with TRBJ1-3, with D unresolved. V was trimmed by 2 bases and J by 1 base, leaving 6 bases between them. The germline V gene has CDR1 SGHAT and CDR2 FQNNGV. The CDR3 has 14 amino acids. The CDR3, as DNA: TGTGCCAGCAGCTTAAATCCATCTGGAAACACCATATATTTT. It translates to CASSLNPSGNTIYF.

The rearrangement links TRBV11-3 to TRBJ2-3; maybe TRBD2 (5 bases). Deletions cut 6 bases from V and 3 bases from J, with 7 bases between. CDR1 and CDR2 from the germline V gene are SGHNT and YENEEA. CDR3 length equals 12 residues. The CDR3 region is CASRRGTDTQYF. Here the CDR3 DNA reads TGTGCCAGCAGACGGGGAACAGATACGCAGTATTTT.

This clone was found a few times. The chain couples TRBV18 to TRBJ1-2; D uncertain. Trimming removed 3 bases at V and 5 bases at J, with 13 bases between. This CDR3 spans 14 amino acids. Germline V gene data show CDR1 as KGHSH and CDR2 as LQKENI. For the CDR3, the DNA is TGTGCCAGCTCACCCGCGGGCGAGTCATATGGCTACACCTTC. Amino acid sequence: CASSPAGESYGYTF.

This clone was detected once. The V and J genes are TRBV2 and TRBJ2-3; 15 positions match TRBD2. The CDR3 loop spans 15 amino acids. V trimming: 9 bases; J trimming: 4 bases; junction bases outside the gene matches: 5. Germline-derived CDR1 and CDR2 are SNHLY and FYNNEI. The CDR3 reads CASLGTSGGSDTQYF. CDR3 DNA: TGTGCCAGTCTAGGGACTAGCGGGGGGTCAGATACGCAGTATTTT.

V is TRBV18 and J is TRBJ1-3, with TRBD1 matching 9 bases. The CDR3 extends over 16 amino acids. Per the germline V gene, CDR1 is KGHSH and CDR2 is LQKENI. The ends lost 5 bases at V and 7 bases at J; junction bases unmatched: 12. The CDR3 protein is CASSNSAPQGANTIYF. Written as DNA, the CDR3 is TGTGCCAGCTCAAATTCCGCACCACAGGGGGCGAACACCATATATTTT.

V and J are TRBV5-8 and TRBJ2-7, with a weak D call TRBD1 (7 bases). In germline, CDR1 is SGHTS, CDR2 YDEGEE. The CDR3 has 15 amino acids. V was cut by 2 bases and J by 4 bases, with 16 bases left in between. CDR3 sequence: CASSFGGTVNYEQYF. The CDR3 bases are TGTGCCAGCAGCTTTGGGGGGACAGTAAATTACGAGCAGTACTTC.

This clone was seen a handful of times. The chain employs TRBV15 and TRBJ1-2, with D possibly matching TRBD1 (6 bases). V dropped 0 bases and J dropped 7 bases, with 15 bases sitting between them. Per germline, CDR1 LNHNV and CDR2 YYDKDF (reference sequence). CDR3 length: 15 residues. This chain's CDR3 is CATSRDIGGPAGYTF. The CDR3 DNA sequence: TGTGCCACCAGCAGAGATATCGGGGGGCCGGCTGGCTACACCTTC.

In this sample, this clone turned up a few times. CDR3 in DNA: TGTGCCAGCTCACCATTAGGGGGCCGAGAGACCCAGTACTTC. Translation: CASSPLGGRETQYF. The V and J genes are TRBV18 and TRBJ2-5; TRBD1 aligns across 7 bases. The CDR3 runs 14 residues. Germline trimming cut 2 bases from V and 4 bases from J; bases unmatched to any gene: 4. Germline assignment: CDR1 KGHSH and CDR2 LQKENI.

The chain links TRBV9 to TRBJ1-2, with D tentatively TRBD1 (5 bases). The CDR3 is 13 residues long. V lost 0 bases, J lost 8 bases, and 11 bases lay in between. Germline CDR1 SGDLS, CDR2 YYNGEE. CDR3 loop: CASSVGGVGGYTF. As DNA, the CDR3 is TGTGCCAGCAGCGTAGGGGGGGTTGGCGGCTACACCTTC.

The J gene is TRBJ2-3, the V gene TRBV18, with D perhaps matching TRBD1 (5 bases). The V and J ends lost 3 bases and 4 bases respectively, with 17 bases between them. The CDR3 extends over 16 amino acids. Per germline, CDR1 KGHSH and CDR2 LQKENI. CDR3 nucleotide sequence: TGTGCCAGCTCACCGAATCAGGGAAGGACGGCAGATACGCAGTATTTT. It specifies CASSPNQGRTADTQYF.

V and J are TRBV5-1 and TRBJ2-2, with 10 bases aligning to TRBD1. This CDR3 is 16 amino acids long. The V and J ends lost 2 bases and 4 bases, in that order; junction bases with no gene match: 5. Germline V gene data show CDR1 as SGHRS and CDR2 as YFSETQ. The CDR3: CASSFDRGRGTGELFF. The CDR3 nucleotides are TGCGCCAGCAGCTTTGACAGGGGGCGCGGCACCGGGGAGCTGTTTTTT.

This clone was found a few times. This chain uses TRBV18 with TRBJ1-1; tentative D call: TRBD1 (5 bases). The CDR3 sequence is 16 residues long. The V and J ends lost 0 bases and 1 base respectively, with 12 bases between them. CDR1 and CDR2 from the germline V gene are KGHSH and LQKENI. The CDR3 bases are TGTGCCAGCTCACCACCGGGGGGGAACCGGAACACTGAAGCTTTCTTT. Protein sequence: CASSPPGGNRNTEAFF. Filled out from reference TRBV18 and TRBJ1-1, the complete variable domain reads NAGVMQNPRHLVRRRGQEARLRCSPMKGHSHVYWYRQLPEEGLKFMVYLQKENIIDESGMPKERFSAEFPKEGPSILRIQQVVRGDSAAYFCASSPPGGNRNTEAFFGQGTRLTVV.

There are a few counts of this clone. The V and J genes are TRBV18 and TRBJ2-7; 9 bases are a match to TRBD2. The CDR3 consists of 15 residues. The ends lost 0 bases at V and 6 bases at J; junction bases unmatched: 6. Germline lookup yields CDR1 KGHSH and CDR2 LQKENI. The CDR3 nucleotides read TGTGCCAGCTCACCACCGAGCGGGGGGTACTCCGAGCAGTACTTC. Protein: CASSPPSGGYSEQYF.

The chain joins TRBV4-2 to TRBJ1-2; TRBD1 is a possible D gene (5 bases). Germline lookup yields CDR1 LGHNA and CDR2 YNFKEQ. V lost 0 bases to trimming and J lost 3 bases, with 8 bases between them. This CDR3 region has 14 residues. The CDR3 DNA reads TGTGCCAGCAGCCAAGAGCAGGGTTACTATGGCTACACCTTC. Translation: CASSQEQGYYGYTF.

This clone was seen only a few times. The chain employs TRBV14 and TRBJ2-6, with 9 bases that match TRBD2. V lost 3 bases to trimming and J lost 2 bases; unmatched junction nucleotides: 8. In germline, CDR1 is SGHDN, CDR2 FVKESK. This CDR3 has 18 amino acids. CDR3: CASSHPRGGWAGANVLTF. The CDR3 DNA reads TGTGCCAGCAGCCACCCGCGGGGGGGCTGGGCTGGGGCCAACGTCCTGACTTTC.

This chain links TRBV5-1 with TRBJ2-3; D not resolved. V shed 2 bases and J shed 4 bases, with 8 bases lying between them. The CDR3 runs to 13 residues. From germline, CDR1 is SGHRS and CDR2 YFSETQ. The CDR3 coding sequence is TGCGCCAGCAGCTTCGTGGGCCCAGATACGCAGTATTTT. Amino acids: CASSFVGPDTQYF.

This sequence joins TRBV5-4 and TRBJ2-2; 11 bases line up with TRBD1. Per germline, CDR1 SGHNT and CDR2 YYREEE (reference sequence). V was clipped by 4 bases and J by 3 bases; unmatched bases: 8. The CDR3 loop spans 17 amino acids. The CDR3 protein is CASSAGTGGPDTGELFF. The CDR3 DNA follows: TGTGCCAGCAGCGCCGGGACAGGGGGACCGGACACCGGGGAGCTGTTTTTT.

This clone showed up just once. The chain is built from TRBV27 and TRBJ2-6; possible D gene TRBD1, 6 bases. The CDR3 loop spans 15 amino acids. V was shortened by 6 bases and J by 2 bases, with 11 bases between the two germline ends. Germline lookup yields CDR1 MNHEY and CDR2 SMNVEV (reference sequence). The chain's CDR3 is CASRTSGAGANVLTF. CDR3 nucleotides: TGTGCCAGCAGAACCTCAGGGGCTGGGGCCAACGTCCTGACTTTC.

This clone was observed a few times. This CDR3 reads CASSGGGAQETQYF. Written as DNA, the CDR3 is TGTGCCAGCAGTGGGGGCGGGGCCCAAGAGACCCAGTACTTC. The genes are TRBV6-1 and TRBJ2-5; D might be TRBD2 (6 bases). Trimming removed 4 bases at V and 1 base at J, with 10 bases between. The CDR3 has 14 amino acids. The germline gives CDR1 MNHNS, CDR2 SASEGT.

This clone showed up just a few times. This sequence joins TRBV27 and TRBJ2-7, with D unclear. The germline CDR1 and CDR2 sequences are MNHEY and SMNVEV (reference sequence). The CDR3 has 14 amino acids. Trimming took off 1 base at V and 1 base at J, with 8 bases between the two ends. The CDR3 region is CASSLFAKSYEQYF. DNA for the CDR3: TGTGCCAGCAGTTTATTCGCTAAATCCTACGAGCAGTACTTC.

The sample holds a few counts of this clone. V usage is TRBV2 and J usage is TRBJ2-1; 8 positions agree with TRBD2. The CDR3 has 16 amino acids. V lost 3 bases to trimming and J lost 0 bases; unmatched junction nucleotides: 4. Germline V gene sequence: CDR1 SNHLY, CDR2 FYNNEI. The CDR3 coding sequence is TGTGCCAGCAGTGAGGTCCGGGGGGGCTCCTACAATGAGCAGTTCTTC. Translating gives CASSEVRGGSYNEQFF.

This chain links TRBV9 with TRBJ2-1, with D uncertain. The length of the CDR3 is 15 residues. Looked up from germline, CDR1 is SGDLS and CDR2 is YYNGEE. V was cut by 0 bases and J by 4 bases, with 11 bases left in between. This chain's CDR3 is CASSVASYKYNEQFF. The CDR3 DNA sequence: TGTGCCAGCAGCGTAGCAAGTTACAAGTACAATGAGCAGTTCTTC.

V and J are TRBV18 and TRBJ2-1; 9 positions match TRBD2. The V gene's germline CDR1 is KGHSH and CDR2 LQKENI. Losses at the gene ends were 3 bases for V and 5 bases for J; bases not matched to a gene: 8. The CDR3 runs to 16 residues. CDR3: CASSPANRLADNEQFF. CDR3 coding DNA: TGTGCCAGCTCACCCGCAAACCGACTAGCGGACAATGAGCAGTTCTTC.